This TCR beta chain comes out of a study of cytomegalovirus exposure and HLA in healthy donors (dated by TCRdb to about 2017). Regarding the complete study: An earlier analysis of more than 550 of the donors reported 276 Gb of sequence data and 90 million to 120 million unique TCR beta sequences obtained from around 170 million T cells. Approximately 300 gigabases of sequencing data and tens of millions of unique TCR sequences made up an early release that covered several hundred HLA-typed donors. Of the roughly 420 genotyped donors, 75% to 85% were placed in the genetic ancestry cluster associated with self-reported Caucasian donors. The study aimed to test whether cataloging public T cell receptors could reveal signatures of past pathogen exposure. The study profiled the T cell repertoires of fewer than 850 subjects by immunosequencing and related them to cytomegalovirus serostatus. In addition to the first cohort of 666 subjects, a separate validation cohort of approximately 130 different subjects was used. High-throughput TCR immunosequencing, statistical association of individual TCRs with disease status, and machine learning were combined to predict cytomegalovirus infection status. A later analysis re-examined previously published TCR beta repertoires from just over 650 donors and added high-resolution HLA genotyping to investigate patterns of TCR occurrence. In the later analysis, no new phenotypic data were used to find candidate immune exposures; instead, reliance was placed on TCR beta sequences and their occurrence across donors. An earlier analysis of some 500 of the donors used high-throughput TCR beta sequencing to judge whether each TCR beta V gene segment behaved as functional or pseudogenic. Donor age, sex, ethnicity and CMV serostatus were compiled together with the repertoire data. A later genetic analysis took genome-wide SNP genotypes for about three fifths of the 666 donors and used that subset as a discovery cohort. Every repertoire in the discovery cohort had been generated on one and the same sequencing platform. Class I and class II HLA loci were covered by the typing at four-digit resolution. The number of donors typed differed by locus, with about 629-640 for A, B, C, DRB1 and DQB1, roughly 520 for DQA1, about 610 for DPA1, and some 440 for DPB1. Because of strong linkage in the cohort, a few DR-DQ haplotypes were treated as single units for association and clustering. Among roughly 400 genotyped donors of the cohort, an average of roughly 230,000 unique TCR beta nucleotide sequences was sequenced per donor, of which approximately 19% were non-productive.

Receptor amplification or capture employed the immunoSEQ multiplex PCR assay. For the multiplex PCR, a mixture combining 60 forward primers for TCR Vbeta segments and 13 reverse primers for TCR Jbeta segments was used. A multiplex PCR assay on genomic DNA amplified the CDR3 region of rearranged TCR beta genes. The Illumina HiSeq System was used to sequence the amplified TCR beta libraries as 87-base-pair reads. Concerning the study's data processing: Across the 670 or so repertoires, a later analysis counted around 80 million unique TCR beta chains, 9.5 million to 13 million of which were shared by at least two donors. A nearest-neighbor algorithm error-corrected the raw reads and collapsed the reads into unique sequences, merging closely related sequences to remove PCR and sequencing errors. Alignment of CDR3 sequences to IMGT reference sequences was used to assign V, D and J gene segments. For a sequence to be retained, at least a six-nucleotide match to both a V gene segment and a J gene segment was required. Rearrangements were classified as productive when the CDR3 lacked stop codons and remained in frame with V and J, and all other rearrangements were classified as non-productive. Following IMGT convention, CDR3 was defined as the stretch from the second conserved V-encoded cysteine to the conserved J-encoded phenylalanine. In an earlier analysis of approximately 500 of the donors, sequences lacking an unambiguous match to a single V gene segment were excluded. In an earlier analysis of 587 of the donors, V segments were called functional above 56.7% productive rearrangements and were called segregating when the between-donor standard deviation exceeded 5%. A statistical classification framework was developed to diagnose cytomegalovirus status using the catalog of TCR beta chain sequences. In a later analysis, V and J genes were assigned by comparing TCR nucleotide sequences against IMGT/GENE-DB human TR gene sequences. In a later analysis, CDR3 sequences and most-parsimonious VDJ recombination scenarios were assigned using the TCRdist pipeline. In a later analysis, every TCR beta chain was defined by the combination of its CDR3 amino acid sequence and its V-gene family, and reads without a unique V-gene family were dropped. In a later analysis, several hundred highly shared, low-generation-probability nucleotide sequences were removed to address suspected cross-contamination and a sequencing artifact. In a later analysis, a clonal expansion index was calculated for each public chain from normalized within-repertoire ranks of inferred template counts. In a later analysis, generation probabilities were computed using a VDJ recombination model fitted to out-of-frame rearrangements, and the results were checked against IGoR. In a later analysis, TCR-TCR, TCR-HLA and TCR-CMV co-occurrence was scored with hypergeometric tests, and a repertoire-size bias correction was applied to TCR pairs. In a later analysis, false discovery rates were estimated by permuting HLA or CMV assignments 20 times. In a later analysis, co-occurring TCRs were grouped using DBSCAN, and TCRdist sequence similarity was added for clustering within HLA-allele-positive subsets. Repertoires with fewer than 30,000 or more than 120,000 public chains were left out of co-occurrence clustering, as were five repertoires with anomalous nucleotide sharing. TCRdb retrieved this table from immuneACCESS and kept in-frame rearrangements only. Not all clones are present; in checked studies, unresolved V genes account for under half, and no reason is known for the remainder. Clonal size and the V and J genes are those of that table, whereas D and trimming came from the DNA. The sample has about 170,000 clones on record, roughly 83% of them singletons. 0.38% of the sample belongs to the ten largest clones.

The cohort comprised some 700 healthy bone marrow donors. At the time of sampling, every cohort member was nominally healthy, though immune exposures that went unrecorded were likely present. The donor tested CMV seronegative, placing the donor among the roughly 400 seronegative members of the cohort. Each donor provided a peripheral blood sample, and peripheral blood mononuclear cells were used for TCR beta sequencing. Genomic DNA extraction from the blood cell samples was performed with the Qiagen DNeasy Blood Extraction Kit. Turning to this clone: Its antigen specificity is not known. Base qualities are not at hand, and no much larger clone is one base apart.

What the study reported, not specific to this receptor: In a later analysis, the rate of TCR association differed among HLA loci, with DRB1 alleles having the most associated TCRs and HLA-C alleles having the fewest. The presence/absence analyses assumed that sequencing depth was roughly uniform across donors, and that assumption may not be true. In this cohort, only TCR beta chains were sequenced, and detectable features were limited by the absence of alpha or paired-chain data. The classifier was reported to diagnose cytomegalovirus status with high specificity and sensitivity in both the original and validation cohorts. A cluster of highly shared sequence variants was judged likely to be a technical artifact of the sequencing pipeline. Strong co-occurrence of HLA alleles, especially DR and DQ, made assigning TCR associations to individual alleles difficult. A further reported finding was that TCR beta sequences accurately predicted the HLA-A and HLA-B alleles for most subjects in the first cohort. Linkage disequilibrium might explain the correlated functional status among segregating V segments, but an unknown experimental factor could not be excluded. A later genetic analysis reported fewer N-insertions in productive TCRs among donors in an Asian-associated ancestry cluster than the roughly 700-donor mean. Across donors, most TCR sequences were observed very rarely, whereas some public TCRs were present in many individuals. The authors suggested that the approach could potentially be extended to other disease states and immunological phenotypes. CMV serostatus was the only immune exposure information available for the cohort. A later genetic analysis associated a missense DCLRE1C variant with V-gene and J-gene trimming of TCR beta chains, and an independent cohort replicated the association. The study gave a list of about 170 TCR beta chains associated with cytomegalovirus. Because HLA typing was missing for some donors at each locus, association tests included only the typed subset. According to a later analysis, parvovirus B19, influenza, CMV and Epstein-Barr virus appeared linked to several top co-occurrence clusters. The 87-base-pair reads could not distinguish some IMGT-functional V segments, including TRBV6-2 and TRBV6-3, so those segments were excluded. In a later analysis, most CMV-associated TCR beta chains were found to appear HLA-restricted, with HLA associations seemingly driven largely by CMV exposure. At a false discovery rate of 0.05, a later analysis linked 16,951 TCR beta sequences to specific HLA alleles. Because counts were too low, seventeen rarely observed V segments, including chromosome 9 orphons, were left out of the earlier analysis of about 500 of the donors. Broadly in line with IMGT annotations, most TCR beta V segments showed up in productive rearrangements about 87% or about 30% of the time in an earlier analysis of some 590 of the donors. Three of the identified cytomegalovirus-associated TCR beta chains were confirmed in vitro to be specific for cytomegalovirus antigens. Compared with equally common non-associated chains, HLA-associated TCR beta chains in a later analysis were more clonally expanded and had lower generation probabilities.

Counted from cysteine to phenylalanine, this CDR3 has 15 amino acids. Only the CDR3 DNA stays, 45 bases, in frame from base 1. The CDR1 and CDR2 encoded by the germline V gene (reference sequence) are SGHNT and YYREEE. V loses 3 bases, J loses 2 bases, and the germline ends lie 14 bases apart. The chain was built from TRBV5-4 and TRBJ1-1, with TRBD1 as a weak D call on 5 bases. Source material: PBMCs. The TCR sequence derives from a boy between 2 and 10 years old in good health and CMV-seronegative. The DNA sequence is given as TGTGCCAGCAGCTCGCCTCGGGGGGGTAACACTGAAGCTTTCTTT. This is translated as CASSSPRGGNTEAFF. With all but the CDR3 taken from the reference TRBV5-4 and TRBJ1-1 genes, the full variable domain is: ETGVTQSPTHLIKTRGQQVTLRCSSQSGHNTVSWYQQALGQGPQFIFQYYREEENGRGNFPPRFSGLQFPNYSSELNVNALELDDSALYLCASSSPRGGNTEAFFGQGTRLTVV.